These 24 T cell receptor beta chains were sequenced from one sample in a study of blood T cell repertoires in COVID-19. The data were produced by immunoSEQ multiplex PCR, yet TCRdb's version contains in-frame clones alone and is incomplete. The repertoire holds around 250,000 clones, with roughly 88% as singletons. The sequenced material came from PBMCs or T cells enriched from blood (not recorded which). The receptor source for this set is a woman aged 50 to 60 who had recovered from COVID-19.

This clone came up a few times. CDR3 in DNA: TGTGCCAGCAGCTTAGATCTTTGGGGGCAGGCTAACTATGGCTACACCTTC. Residues: CASSLDLWGQANYGYTF. V and J are TRBV11-3 and TRBJ1-2; possible D gene TRBD1, 6 bases. V dropped 0 bases and J dropped 0 bases, with 14 bases sitting between them. The CDR3 has 17 residues. Germline V gene lookup returns CDR1 SGHNT and CDR2 YENEEA.

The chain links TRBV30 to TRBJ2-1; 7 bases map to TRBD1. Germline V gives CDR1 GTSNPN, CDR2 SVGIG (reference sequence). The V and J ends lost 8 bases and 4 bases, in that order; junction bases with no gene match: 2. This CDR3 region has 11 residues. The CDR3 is CAGDRYNEQFF. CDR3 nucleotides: TGTGCCGGGGACAGATACAATGAGCAGTTCTTC. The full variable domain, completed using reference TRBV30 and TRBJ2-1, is SQTIHQWPATLVQPVGSPLSLECTVEGTSNPNLYWYRQAAGRGLQLLFYSVGIGQISSEVPQNLSASRPQDRQFILSSKKLLLSDSGFYLCAGDRYNEQFFGPGTRLTVL.

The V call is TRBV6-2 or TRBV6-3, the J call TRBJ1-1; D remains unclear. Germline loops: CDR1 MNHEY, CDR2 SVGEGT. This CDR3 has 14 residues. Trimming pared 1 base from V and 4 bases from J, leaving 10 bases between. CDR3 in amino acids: CASSYYRVTTEAFF. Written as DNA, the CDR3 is TGTGCCAGCAGTTACTATCGGGTGACCACTGAAGCTTTCTTT.

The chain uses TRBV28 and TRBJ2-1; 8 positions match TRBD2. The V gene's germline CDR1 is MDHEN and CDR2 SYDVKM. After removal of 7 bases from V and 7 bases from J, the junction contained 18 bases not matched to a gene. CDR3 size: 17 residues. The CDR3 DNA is TGTGCCAGCATCCCCCTAGCGGGTACAATTCGGAAGAATGAGCAGTTCTTC. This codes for CASIPLAGTIRKNEQFF. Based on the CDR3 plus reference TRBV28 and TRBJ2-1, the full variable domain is DVKVTQSSRYLVKRTGEKVFLECVQDMDHENMFWYRQDPGLGLRLIYFSYDVKMKEKGDIPEGYSVSREKKERFSLILESASTNQTSMYLCASIPLAGTIRKNEQFFGPGTRLTVL.

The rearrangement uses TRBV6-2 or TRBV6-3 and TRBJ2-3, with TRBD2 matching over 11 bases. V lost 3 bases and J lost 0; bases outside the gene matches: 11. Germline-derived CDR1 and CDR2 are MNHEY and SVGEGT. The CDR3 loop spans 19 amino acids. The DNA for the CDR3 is TGTGCCAGCAGTTATGTTGCGACTAGCGGGACCCATAGCACAGATACGCAGTATTTT. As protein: CASSYVATSGTHSTDTQYF.

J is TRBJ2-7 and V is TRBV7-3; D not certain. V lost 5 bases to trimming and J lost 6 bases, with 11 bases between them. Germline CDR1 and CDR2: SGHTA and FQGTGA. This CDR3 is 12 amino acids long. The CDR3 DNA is TGTGCCAGCAGCCCGGTTGTTCGCGAGCAGTACTTC. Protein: CASSPVVREQYF.

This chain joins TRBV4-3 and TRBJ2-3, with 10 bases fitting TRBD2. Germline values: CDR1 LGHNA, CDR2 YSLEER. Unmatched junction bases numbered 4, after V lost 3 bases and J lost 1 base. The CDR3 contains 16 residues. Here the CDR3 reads CASSQAGLARTDTQYF. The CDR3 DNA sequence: TGCGCCAGCAGCCAGGCGGGACTAGCGCGCACAGATACGCAGTATTTT.

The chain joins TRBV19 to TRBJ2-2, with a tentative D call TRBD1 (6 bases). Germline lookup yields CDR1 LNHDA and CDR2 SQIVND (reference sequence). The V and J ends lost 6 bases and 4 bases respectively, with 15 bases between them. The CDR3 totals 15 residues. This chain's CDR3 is CASRTGYSGTGELFF. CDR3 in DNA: TGTGCCAGTAGAACAGGGTATTCAGGCACCGGGGAGCTGTTTTTT.

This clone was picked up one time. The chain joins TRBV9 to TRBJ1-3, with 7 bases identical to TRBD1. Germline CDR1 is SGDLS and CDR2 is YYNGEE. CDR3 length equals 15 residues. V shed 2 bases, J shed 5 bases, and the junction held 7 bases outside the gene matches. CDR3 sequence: CASSVDGTARNTIYF. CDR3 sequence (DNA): TGTGCCAGCAGCGTCGACGGGACAGCCCGAAACACCATATATTTT.

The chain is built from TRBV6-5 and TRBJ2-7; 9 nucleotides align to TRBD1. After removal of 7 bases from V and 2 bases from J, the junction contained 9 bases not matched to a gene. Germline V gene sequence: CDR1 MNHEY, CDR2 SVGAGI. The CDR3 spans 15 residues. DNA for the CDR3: TGTGCCAGCACCCCCGTGGGACAGGGAACCTACGAGCAGTACTTC. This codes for CASTPVGQGTYEQYF.

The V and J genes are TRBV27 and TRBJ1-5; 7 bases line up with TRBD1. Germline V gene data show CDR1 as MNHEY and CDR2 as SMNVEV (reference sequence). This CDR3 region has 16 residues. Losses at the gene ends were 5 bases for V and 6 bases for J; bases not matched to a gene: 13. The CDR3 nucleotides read TGTGCCAGCAGTAGCCTCAACGGACAGGCGGGTCAGCCCCAGCATTTT. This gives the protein CASSSLNGQAGQPQHF.

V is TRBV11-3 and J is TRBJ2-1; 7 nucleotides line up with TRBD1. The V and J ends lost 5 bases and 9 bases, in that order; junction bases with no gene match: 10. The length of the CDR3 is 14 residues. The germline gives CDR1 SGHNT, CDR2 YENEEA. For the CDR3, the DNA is TGTGCCAGCAGCAAAATGTTAGGGACAGTTGAGCAGTTCTTC. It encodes CASSKMLGTVEQFF.

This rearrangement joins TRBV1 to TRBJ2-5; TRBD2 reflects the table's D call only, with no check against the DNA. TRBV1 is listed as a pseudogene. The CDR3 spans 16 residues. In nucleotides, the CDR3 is TGCACCAGCAGCCCGGGGACTAGCGGGAATTCGGAGACCCAGTACTTC. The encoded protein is CTSSPGTSGNSETQYF.

CDR3 residues: CAISGGQAISGNTIYF. Here the CDR3 DNA reads TGTGCCATCAGCGGGGGACAGGCTATCTCTGGAAACACCATATATTTT. The V call is TRBV10-3, the J call TRBJ1-3, with 8 bases aligning to TRBD1. The CDR3 spans 16 residues. CDR1 and CDR2 (germline): ENHRY, SYGVKD. The J segment lost 0 bases and the V segment lost 6 bases, leaving 7 bases of the junction unmatched.

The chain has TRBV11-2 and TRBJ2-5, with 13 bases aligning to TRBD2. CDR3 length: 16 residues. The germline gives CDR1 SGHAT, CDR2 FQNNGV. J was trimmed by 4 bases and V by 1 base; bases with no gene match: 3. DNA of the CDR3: TGTGCCAGCAGCTTAGCGAGGACTAGCGGGAGAGAGACCCAGTACTTC. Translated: CASSLARTSGRETQYF.

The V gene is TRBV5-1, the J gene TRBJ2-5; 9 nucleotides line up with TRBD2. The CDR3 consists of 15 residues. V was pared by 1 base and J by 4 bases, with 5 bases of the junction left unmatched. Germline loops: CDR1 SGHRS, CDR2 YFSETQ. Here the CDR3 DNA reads TGCGCCAGCAGCTTGCTAGCGGGGTTGGGAGAGACCCAGTACTTC. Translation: CASSLLAGLGETQYF.

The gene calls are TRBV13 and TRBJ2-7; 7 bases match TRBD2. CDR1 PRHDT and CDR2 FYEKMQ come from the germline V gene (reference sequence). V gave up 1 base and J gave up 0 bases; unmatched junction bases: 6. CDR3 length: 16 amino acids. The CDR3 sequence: CASSLVVGGNSYEQYF. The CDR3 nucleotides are TGTGCCAGCAGCTTAGTGGTGGGGGGGAACTCCTACGAGCAGTACTTC.

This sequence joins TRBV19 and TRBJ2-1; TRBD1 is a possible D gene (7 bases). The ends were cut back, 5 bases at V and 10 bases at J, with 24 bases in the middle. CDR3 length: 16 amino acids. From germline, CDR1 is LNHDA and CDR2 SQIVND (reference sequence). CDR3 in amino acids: CASSDFRGALGPEQFF. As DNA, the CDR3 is TGTGCCAGTAGTGACTTCAGGGGGGCGTTAGGGCCCGAGCAGTTCTTC.

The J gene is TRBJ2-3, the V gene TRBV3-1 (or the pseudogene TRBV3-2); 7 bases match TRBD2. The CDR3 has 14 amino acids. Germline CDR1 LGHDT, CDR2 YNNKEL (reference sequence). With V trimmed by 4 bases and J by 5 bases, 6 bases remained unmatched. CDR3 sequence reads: CASSRVGGVDTQYF. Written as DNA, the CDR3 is TGTGCCAGCAGCCGGGTGGGAGGGGTAGATACGCAGTATTTT.

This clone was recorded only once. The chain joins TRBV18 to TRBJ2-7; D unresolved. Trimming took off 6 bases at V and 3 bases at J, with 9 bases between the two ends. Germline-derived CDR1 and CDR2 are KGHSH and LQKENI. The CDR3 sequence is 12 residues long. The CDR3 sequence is CASSLGLYEQYF. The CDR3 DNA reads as TGTGCCAGCTCCCTTGGGCTCTACGAGCAGTACTTC.

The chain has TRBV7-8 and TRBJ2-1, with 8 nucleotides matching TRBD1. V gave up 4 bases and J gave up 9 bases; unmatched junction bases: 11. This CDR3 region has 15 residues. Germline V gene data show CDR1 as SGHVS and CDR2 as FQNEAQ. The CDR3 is CASSSRGQGRTEQFF. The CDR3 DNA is TGTGCCAGCAGCTCTCGAGGACAGGGACGGACTGAGCAGTTCTTC.

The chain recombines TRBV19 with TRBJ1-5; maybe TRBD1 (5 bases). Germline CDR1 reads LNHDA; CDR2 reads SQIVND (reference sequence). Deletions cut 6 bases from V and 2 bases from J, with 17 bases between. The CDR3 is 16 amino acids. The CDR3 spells CASRGRPNMGNQPQHF. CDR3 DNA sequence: TGTGCCAGTAGGGGGCGGCCGAATATGGGCAATCAGCCCCAGCATTTT. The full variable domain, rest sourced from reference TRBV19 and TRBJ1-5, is DGGITQSPKYLFRKEGQNVTLSCEQNLNHDAMYWYRQDPGQGLRLIYYSQIVNDFQKGDIAEGYSVSREKKESFPLTVTSAQKNPTAFYLCASRGRPNMGNQPQHFGDGTRLSIL.

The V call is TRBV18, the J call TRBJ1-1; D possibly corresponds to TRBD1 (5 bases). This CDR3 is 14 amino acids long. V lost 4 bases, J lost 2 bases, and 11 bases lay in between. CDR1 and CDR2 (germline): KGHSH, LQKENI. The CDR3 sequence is CASSRIGANTEAFF. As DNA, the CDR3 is TGTGCCAGCTCACGTATTGGGGCTAACACTGAAGCTTTCTTT. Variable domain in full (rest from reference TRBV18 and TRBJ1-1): NAGVMQNPRHLVRRRGQEARLRCSPMKGHSHVYWYRQLPEEGLKFMVYLQKENIIDESGMPKERFSAEFPKEGPSILRIQQVVRGDSAAYFCASSRIGANTEAFFGQGTRLTVV.

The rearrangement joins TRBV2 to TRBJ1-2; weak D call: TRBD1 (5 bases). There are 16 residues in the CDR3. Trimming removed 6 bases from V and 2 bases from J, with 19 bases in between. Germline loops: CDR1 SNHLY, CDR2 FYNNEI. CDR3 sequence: CASRAGRETANYGYTF. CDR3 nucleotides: TGTGCCAGCAGGGCAGGGAGGGAGACCGCGAACTATGGCTACACCTTC. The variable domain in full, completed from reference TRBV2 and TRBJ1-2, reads EPEVTQTPSHQVTQMGQEVILRCVPISNHLYFYWYRQILGQKVEFLVSFYNNEISEKSEIFDDQFSVERPDGSNFTLKIRSTKLEDSAMYFCASRAGRETANYGYTFGSGTRLTVV.